The next 4 T cell receptor beta chains were all read from a single sample in a study of blood T cell repertoires in COVID-19. TCRdb's copy holds only in-frame clones and misses some; the assay was immunoSEQ multiplex PCR. The sample includes a few hundred thousand clones, under 90% of them seen just once. The sequenced sample was peripheral blood. These receptors all come from a woman aged 80 or over with acute or convalescent COVID-19.

Comment on this clone: Other DNA sequences from this sample encode an identical CDR3 as well. The chain combines TRBV6-6 with TRBJ1-1; D not certain. Trimming cost V 0 bases and J 1 base, with 3 bases left between them. Germline CDR1 and CDR2: MNHNY and SVGAGI (reference sequence). This CDR3 contains 13 residues. The CDR3 loop is CASSYSRNTEAFF. As DNA, the CDR3 is TGTGCCAGCAGTTACTCTCGGAACACTGAAGCTTTCTTT.

This chain joins TRBV4-3 and TRBJ2-2; no clear D. The V gene's germline CDR1 is LGHNA and CDR2 YSLEER. The V end lost 3 bases, the J end lost 6 bases, and 14 bases lay between the germline ends. This CDR3 spans 15 amino acids. The CDR3 loop is CASSQEILSSGELFF. In DNA, the CDR3 is TGCGCCAGCAGCCAGGAGATTCTTAGTTCCGGGGAGCTGTTTTTT.

V gene TRBV16 combines with J gene TRBJ1-2; D gene unclear. V lost 8 bases, J lost 2 bases, and 15 bases lay in between. Germline lookup yields CDR1 KGHSY and CDR2 FQNENV. This CDR3 region has 14 residues. The chain's CDR3 is CASAEGSPNYGYTF. CDR3 sequence (DNA): TGTGCCAGCGCTGAGGGCAGCCCAAACTATGGCTACACCTTC.

V is TRBV4-2 and J is TRBJ2-6; 11 bases agree with TRBD2. The CDR3 is 20 amino acids. Germline CDR1 reads LGHNA; CDR2 reads YNFKEQ. Trimming at V came to 1 base and at J to 4 bases, leaving 12 bases not matched to a gene. Written as DNA, the CDR3 is TGTGCCAGCAGCCAAGTAGCCGCGGCTAGCGGGGGGCTGGGGGCCAACGTCCTGACTTTC. It translates to CASSQVAAASGGLGANVLTF.